This note documents a single TCR beta chain sequence. Trimming removed 3 bases from V and 0 bases from J, with 9 bases in between. Germline V gene data show CDR1 as SGHTA and CDR2 as FQGNSA. The CDR3 sequence is 15 residues long. This entry is derived from a study of immune evolution from preneoplasia to lung adenocarcinoma. Premalignant or tumor cells were enriched by macro-dissection after pathologic assessment. Only in-frame clones appear in the TCRdb table, and some are missing; sequencing was by immunoSEQ multiplex PCR. The table has 8,000 or so clones, around 79% seen once. Sequenced: FFPE minimally invasive lung adenocarcinoma tissue. The chain combines TRBV7-2 with TRBJ2-1, with D maybe TRBD2 (6 bases). The source is a person aged 70 to 80 with lung adenocarcinoma. The CDR3 region has the DNA TGTGCCAGCAGCTTTCGCGGGAACTCCTACAATGAGCAGTTCTTC. Its protein is CASSFRGNSYNEQFF. Full variable domain (rest looked up from reference TRBV7-2 and TRBJ2-1): GAGVSQSPSNKVTEKGKDVELRCDPISGHTALYWYRQSLGQGLEFLIYFQGNSAPDKSGLPSDRFSAERTGGSVSTLTIQRTQQEDSAVYLCASSFRGNSYNEQFFGPGTRLTVL.